This T cell receptor beta chain was captured by sequencing in a study of cytomegalovirus exposure and HLA in healthy donors. PCR employed 60 Vbeta and 13 Jbeta primers. The repertoire was sequenced with immunoSEQ multiplex PCR; TCRdb's copy has only in-frame clones and lacks some. Seen here are just over 150,000 clones, approximately 70% observed once, and the top ten hold roughly 7.1%. Germline V gene sequence: CDR1 LNHDA, CDR2 SQIVND (reference sequence). This CDR3 contains 15 residues. V trimming: 7 bases; J trimming: 4 bases; junction bases outside the gene matches: 9. The sequence derives from a man aged 40-49 years in good health and CMV-seropositive. The V call is TRBV19, the J call TRBJ2-7; 11 bases are a match to TRBD2. Sequences were obtained from PBMCs. The CDR3 loop is CASNPGTSGAYEQYF. CDR3 sequence (DNA): TGTGCCAGTAATCCCGGGACTAGCGGTGCATACGAGCAGTACTTC.